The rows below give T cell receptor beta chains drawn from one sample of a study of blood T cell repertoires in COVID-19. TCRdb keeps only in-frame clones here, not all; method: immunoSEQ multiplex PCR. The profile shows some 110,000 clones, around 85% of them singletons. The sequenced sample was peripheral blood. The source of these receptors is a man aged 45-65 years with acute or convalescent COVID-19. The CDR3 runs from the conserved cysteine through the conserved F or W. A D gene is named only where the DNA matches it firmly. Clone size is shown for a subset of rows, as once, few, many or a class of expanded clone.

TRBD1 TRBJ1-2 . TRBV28 CASSPSGDRGGGYTF TGTGCCAGCAGTCCCTCCGGGGACAGGGGAGGCGGCTACACCTTC
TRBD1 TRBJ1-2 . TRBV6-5 CATRIQGASYGYTF TGTGCCACCCGAATACAGGGGGCCTCCTATGGCTACACCTTC
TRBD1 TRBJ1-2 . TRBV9 CASSVTGGKGYTF TGTGCCAGCAGTGTTACAGGGGGGAAAGGCTACACCTTC
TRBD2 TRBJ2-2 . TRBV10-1 CASSKGLAGLGTGELFF TGCGCCAGCAGTAAGGGACTAGCGGGATTGGGCACCGGGGAGCTGTTTTTT
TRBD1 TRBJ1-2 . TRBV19 CASTVGQALPLYGYTF TGTGCCAGTACGGTGGGACAGGCGTTACCTCTCTATGGCTACACCTTC
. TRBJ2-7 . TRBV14 CASSWTSTEQYF TGTGCCAGCAGCTGGACAAGCACCGAGCAGTACTTC
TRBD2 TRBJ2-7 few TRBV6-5 CASYPGLAVYEQYF TGTGCCAGCTACCCGGGACTAGCAGTTTACGAGCAGTACTTC
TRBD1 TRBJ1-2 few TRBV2 CASSEADRRGYTF TGTGCCAGCAGTGAAGCGGACAGGCGCGGCTACACCTTC
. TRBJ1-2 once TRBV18 CASSPPNEGLGYTF TGTGCCAGCTCACCACCGAATGAGGGCCTAGGCTACACCTTC
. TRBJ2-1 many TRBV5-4 CASSLDGELEQFF TGTGCCAGCAGCTTGGACGGGGAGCTGGAGCAGTTCTTC
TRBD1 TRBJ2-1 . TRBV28 CASTVGTGVRGEQFF TGTGCCAGCACGGTTGGGACAGGGGTAAGAGGTGAGCAGTTCTTC
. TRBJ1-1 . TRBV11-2 CASSLGRILYTEAFF TGTGCCAGCAGCTTAGGGAGGATCCTGTACACTGAAGCTTTCTTT
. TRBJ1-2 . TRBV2 CASSEIWGQSGYTF TGTGCCAGCAGTGAAATTTGGGGGCAGAGTGGCTACACCTTC
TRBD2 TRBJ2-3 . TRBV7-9 CASSLVGGRTDTQYF TGTGCCAGCAGCTTAGTGGGCGGGAGGACAGATACGCAGTATTTT
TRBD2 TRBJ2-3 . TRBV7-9 CASSLVSGGAPDTQYF TGTGCCAGCAGCTTAGTGTCCGGGGGGGCCCCAGATACGCAGTATTTT
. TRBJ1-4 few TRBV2 CASNVQGYNEKLFF TGTGCCAGCAACGTTCAGGGCTATAATGAAAAACTGTTTTTT
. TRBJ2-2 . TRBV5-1 CASSWQTGELFF TGCGCCAGCAGCTGGCAAACCGGGGAGCTGTTTTTT
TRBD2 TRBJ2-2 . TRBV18 CASSPGLGGTGELFF TGTGCCAGCTCACCGGGACTAGGAGGCACCGGGGAGCTGTTTTTT
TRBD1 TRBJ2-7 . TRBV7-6 CASSPRDREVQYF TGTGCCAGCAGCCCCCGGGACAGGGAAGTTCAGTACTTC
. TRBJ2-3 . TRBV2 CASKSRTADTQYF TGTGCCAGCAAAAGTCGAACGGCAGATACGCAGTATTTT
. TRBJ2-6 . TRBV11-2 CASSHTGSSGANVLTF TGTGCCAGCAGCCACACAGGGAGCTCTGGGGCCAACGTCCTGACTTTC
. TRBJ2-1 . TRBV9 CASSVGGVTHNEQFF TGTGCCAGCAGCGTAGGCGGGGTTACGCATAATGAGCAGTTCTTC
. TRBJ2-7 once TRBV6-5 CASSSDTPSYEQYF TGTGCCAGCAGTTCGGACACACCATCCTACGAGCAGTACTTC
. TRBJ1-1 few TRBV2 CASSDMRNTEAFF TGTGCCAGCAGTGATATGAGGAACACTGAAGCTTTCTTT
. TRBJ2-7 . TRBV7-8 CASSGGYSPVSYEQYF TGTGCCAGCAGCGGGGGGTACTCACCGGTGTCCTACGAGCAGTACTTC
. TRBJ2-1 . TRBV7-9 CASSLTRDTRYNEQFF TGTGCCAGCAGCCTAACGAGGGACACTCGCTACAATGAGCAGTTCTTC
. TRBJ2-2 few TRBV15 CATSRVRAENTGELFF TGTGCCACCAGCAGAGTGAGGGCCGAGAACACCGGGGAGCTGTTTTTT
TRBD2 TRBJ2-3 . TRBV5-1 CASSWGTSGVDTQYF TGCGCCAGCAGCTGGGGGACTAGCGGGGTAGATACGCAGTATTTT
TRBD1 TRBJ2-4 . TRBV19 CASSGQVNTIQYF TGTGCCAGTTCCGGACAGGTTAATACCATTCAGTACTTC
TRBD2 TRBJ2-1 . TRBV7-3 CASSLFGGRNNEQFF TGTGCCAGCAGCTTATTTGGCGGGAGGAACAATGAGCAGTTCTTC
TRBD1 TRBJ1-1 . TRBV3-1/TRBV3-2 CASSQETGDTEAFF TGTGCCAGCAGCCAAGAGACAGGGGACACTGAAGCTTTCTTT
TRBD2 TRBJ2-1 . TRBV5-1 CASSLAGTSRWNEQFF TGCGCCAGCAGCTTGGCCGGGACTAGCAGGTGGAATGAGCAGTTCTTC
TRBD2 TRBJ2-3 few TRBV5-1 CASSSGLVGSTDTQYF TGCGCCAGCAGCTCGGGACTAGTTGGGAGCACAGATACGCAGTATTTT
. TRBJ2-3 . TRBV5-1 CASSRTKGGDTQYF TGCGCCAGCAGCCGGACTAAGGGAGGCGATACGCAGTATTTT
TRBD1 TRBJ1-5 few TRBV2 CASRRTGDQPQHF TGTGCCAGCAGGAGGACAGGAGATCAGCCCCAGCATTTT
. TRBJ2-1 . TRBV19 CASSISGGRYNEQFF TGTGCCAGTAGTATATCTGGCGGGCGATACAATGAGCAGTTCTTC
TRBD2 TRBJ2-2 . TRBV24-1 CATSDLRLAGGTNTGELFF TGTGCCACCAGTGATTTGAGACTAGCGGGAGGGACGAACACCGGGGAGCTGTTTTTT
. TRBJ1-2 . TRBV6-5 CASRIGRGGYTF TGTGCCAGCCGAATAGGGCGCGGGGGCTACACCTTC
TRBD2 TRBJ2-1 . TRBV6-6 CASSYSGLAGDNEQFF TGTGCCAGCAGTTACTCCGGACTAGCGGGGGACAATGAGCAGTTCTTC
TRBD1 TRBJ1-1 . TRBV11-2 CASSFTGGSTEAFF TGTGCCAGCAGCTTTACAGGGGGCAGCACTGAAGCTTTCTTT